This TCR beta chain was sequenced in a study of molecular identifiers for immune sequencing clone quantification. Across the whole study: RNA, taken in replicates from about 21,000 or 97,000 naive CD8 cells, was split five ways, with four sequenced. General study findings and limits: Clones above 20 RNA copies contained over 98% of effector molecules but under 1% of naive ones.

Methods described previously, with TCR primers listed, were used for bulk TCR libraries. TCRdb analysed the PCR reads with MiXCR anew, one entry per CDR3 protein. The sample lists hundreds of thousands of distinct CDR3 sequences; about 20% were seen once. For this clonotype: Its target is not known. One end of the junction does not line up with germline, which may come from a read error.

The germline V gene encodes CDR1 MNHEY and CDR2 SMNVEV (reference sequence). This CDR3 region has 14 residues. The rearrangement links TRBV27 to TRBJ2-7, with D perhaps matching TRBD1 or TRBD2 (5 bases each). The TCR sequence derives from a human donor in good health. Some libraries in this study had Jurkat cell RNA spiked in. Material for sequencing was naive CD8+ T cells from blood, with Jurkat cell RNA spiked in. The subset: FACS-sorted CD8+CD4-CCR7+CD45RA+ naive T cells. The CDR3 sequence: CAGSGGESSYEQYF. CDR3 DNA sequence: TGTGCCGGCAGTGGGGGAGAAAGCTCCTACGAGCAGTACTTC.